A selection of T cell receptor beta chains follows, all from one sample in a study of immune heterogeneity within non-small cell lung tumors. TCRdb processed the multiplex PCR reads anew with MiXCR; each CDR3 protein has one entry. Of more than 9,500 distinct CDR3 sequences in the sample, 31% were seen once. Material for sequencing was lung tumor tissue. These receptors were collected from a man between 60 and 75 years old with non-small cell lung cancer. The CDR3 runs from the conserved cysteine through the conserved F or W.

len	v_gene	j_gene	CDR3aa
17	TRBV28	TRBJ2-7	CASIPKEGSVLFYEQYF
17	TRBV3-2	TRBJ2-2	CASSGLAGVRDTGELFF
14	TRBV28	TRBJ1-1	CASSWTGWGTEAFF
11	TRBV30	TRBJ1-2	CAWSGSRGYTF
17	TRBV25-1	TRBJ1-1	CASSEPRGRDMNTEAFF
14	TRBV30	TRBJ2-7	CAWSVRAAAYEQYF
14	TRBV19	TRBJ2-3	CASKEREGVYTQYF
13	TRBV7-2	TRBJ1-1	CASSLGSGAEAFF
16	TRBV5-1	TRBJ2-3	CASSLEQLVRTDTQYF
13	TRBV20-1	TRBJ2-5	CSARDGGKETQYF
15	TRBV19	TRBJ2-2	CASSIRQGGTGELFF
14	TRBV7-9	TRBJ2-1	CASSLLSTHNEQFF
14	TRBV11-3	TRBJ1-1	CASSLEGTRAEAFF
17	TRBV15	TRBJ2-3	CATSRSRLAGSTDTQYF
16	TRBV6-1	TRBJ1-1	CASSELGNQGGTEAFF
17	TRBV2	TRBJ2-5	CASRAKSRVLVQETQYF
14	TRBV2	TRBJ2-5	CARQGTPPRETQYF
14	TRBV6-2/TRBV6-3	TRBJ1-3	CASKQGYSGNTIYF
15	TRBV20-1	TRBJ2-1	CSASWAAQGDNEQFF
12	TRBV29-1	TRBJ2-5	CSVQDRGKTQYF
12	TRBV29-1	TRBJ1-1	CSVGGLNTEAFF
16	TRBV4-1	TRBJ2-2	CASSHPSGRGTGELFF
12	TRBV28	TRBJ1-1	CASSQTGYEAFF
14	TRBV12-3/TRBV12-4	TRBJ1-6	CASSLNGYNSPLHF
14	TRBV20-1	TRBJ1-5	CSASGTGNDQPQHF
13	TRBV19	TRBJ1-5	CASSTGGRQPQHF
16	TRBV5-1	TRBJ2-7	CASSPSIGVLSYEQYF
16	TRBV9	TRBJ2-1	CASSPLGDRGGYEQFF
14	TRBV5-4	TRBJ1-1	CASSRMFENTEAFF
15	TRBV5-1	TRBJ2-1	CASSPLAGGHNKQFF
18	TRBV20-1	TRBJ2-1	CSARDWRLAESQGYEQFF
13	TRBV3-1	TRBJ1-1	CASSLFGGGEAFF
13	TRBV20-1	TRBJ1-1	CSGSPGGYTEAFF
15	TRBV6-5	TRBJ2-1	CASSYDRGRSNEQFF
15	TRBV29-1	TRBJ2-3	CSVAKGGSRTDTQYF
15	TRBV7-2	TRBJ2-7	CASSLGTSGLYEQYF
15	TRBV25-1	TRBJ1-1	CASSARMAANTEAFF
14	TRBV14	TRBJ2-3	CASSPQLRSDTQYF
15	TRBV7-2	TRBJ2-1	CASSLTSGMYNEQFF
13	TRBV30	TRBJ1-2	CAWSLHVSAGYTF
12	TRBV28	TRBJ2-7	CASSYTKAEQYF
13	TRBV19	TRBJ1-2	CASSTAAQYGYTF
14	TRBV6-1	TRBJ2-2	CASSVRLNTGELFF
14	TRBV5-6	TRBJ1-1	CASSLEGFNTEAFF
16	TRBV7-7	TRBJ2-5	CASSLVSGRAQETQYF
15	TRBV3-1	TRBJ2-3	CASSPKLQGQDTQYF
16	TRBV16	TRBJ2-2	CASSQFSGRANGELFF
12	TRBV24-1	TRBJ2-2	CATSLSAGELFF
14	TRBV28	TRBJ2-5	CASSLSGGGETQYF
17	TRBV6-4	TRBJ2-7	CASSIQRELVPQYEQYF
15	TRBV19	TRBJ2-2	CASSRFGGNTGELFF
15	TRBV19	TRBJ2-2	CASSPRAGTAGELFF
16	TRBV29-1	TRBJ2-2	CSVLGLAGGRSGELFF
13	TRBV20-1	TRBJ1-5	CSARGQGGQPQHF
15	TRBV11-2	TRBJ1-6	CVSSLGPGFNSPLHF
13	TRBV30	TRBJ1-1	CAFRIGAMTEAFF
16	TRBV2	TRBJ2-5	CASKDGTSGALETQYF
14	TRBV6-6	TRBJ2-5	CASSYSESLETQYF
13	TRBV19	TRBJ2-3	CATRALSTDTQYF
16	TRBV18	TRBJ2-3	CASSPQTGVRPDTQYF